Presented here are 32 T cell receptor beta chains from one specimen sequenced in a study. From the 5' RACE reads, TCRdb called clonotypes with MiXCR, one entry per CDR3 protein. Of tens of thousands of distinct CDR3 sequences in the sample, 28% were seen once. Sequencing was performed on tumor-infiltrating memory CD4+ T cells sorted from the breast tumor. This sample's subset: memory CD4+ T cells, CD4+CD45RO+CD25-. The receptors were sampled from a female donor with breast cancer.

This clonotype has only a few counts. The V gene is TRBV7-3, the J gene TRBJ2-4; perhaps D is TRBD1 or TRBD2 (6 bases each). The CDR3 is 18 amino acids. Trimming left V 2 bases short and J 3 bases short, with 20 bases between. Germline V lookup: CDR1 SGHTA, CDR2 FQGTGA. The CDR3 region has the DNA TGTGCCAGCAGCTTAGCCCCTAGGGGGGTGATGGGCAAAAACATTCAGTACTTC. This codes for CASSLAPRGVMGKNIQYF. The full variable domain, its missing parts supplied by reference TRBV7-3 and TRBJ2-4, is GAGVSQTPSNKVTEKGKYVELRCDPISGHTALYWYRQSLGQGPEFLIYFQGTGAADDSGLPNDRFFAVRPEGSVSTLKIQRTERGDSAVYLCASSLAPRGVMGKNIQYFGAGTRLSVL.

This clonotype was picked up a small number of times. The V and J genes are TRBV5-1 and TRBJ2-7; 12 bases map to TRBD1. The trim removed 4 bases at V and 6 bases at J, leaving 11 bases unmatched. This CDR3 has 16 amino acids. In germline, CDR1 is SGHRS, CDR2 YFSETQ. The CDR3 here is CASSQLPGQGALEQYF. The CDR3 nucleotides read TGCGCCAGCAGCCAATTACCGGGACAGGGGGCCCTCGAGCAGTACTTC.

This clonotype was observed a few times. The chain has TRBV5-1 and TRBJ2-5; possibly TRBD1 for D (6 bases). Germline CDR1 reads SGHRS; CDR2 reads YFSETQ. V dropped 7 bases and J dropped 5 bases, with 24 bases sitting between them. The CDR3 loop spans 16 amino acids. The chain's CDR3 is CASSFQARGKSETQYF. CDR3 nucleotides: TGCGCCAGCTCCTTCCAGGCCAGGGGCAAATCGGAGACCCAGTACTTC.

The chain links TRBV5-1 to TRBJ1-5; D remains unclear. The germline V gene has CDR1 SGHRS and CDR2 YFSETQ. The length of the CDR3 is 13 residues. Trimming pared 5 bases from V and 3 bases from J, leaving 9 bases between. Written as DNA, the CDR3 is TGCGCCAGCAGGCGACAAATCAATCAGCCCCAGCATTTT. Protein: CASRRQINQPQHF.

A word on this clonotype: A junction boundary mismatches the germline segment, possibly from a read error. The rearrangement links TRBV7-3 to TRBJ2-3; 10 nucleotides match TRBD1. Germline loops: CDR1 SGHTA, CDR2 FQGTGA. This CDR3 region has 14 residues. The CDR3 DNA reads TGTGCCAGCAGCCCAGGGACAGGGGCAGATACGCAGTACTTT. Its translation: CASSPGTGADTQYF.

The V gene is TRBV10-3, the J gene TRBJ2-1; tentative D call: TRBD2 (6 bases). The CDR3 covers 15 residues. Trimming cost V 1 base and J 5 bases, with 12 bases left between them. CDR1 ENHRY and CDR2 SYGVKD come from the germline V gene. The CDR3 region is CAISEFTAGNNEQFF. The CDR3 nucleotides are TGTGCCATCAGTGAGTTTACGGCGGGGAACAATGAGCAGTTCTTC.

A few counts support this clonotype. The chain couples TRBV29-1 to TRBJ1-2, with 10 bases aligning to TRBD1. CDR1 SQVTM and CDR2 ANQGSEA come from the germline V gene. CDR3 length equals 14 residues. V was clipped by 6 bases and J by 6 bases; unmatched bases: 10. CDR3 nucleotide sequence: TGCAGCGTCGAGAGCGGGACAGGGGTGAATGGCTACACCTTC. As protein: CSVESGTGVNGYTF.

The V call is TRBV7-2, the J call TRBJ2-7; the D gene is possibly TRBD2 (5 bases). The ends were cut back, 1 base at V and 6 bases at J, with 13 bases in the middle. The CDR3 contains 14 residues. CDR1 SGHTA and CDR2 FQGNSA come from the germline V gene. The CDR3 sequence: CASSLEGGPSEQYF. DNA for the CDR3: TGTGCCAGCAGCTTAGAAGGCGGGCCCTCCGAGCAGTACTTC.

The V and J genes are TRBV5-1 and TRBJ1-1; 8 nucleotides match TRBD1. The CDR3 spans 15 residues. With 4 bases clipped from V and 1 base from J, the junction kept 6 bases outside the gene matches. CDR1 and CDR2 from the germline V gene are SGHRS and YFSETQ. The CDR3 here is CASSRTGRSNTEAFF. CDR3 sequence (DNA): TGCGCCAGCAGCCGGACAGGGCGCTCGAACACTGAAGCTTTCTTT.

As concerns this clonotype: A junction end diverges from the germline sequence, so it may reflect a read error. J is TRBJ2-1 and V is TRBV28; 8 nucleotides align to TRBD2. Germline CDR1 MDHEN, CDR2 SYDVKM. The CDR3 loop spans 14 amino acids. CDR3 protein: CASSRAGDRDEQSF. Here the CDR3 DNA reads TGTGCCAGCAGTAGAGCGGGAGATAGAGATGAGCAGTCCTTC.

The J gene is TRBJ1-5, the V gene TRBV7-2; D gene ambiguous. V was trimmed by 4 bases and J by 3 bases, leaving 13 bases between them. From germline, CDR1 is SGHTA and CDR2 FQGNSA. The length of the CDR3 is 15 residues. The CDR3 spells CASSSGYQPNQPQHF. Written as DNA, the CDR3 is TGTGCCAGCAGCTCGGGTTATCAACCCAATCAGCCCCAGCATTTT. The whole variable domain, remainder taken from reference TRBV7-2 and TRBJ1-5, is GAGVSQSPSNKVTEKGKDVELRCDPISGHTALYWYRQSLGQGLEFLIYFQGNSAPDKSGLPSDRFSAERTGGSVSTLTIQRTQQEDSAVYLCASSSGYQPNQPQHFGDGTRLSIL.

The V gene is TRBV3-1, the J gene TRBJ2-5; D is ambiguous. Germline CDR1 reads LGHDT; CDR2 reads YNNKEL (reference sequence). V was clipped by 4 bases and J by 3 bases, with 9 bases between them. The CDR3 is 13 residues long. CDR3 in amino acids: CASSLRTEETQYF. The CDR3 bases are TGTGCCAGCAGCCTTCGAACTGAAGAGACCCAGTACTTC.

This clonotype was seen a handful of times. The chain has TRBV7-2 and TRBJ1-6, with D possibly TRBD1 on 5 matching bases. V gave up 5 bases and J gave up 10 bases, with 18 bases separating them. The CDR3 extends over 15 amino acids. Per the germline V gene, CDR1 is SGHTA and CDR2 is FQGNSA. CDR3: CASSRLGGGNSPLHF. The DNA for the CDR3 is TGTGCCAGCAGCAGGCTTGGGGGAGGAAACTCACCCCTCCACTTT. The entire variable domain, with the rest obtained from reference TRBV7-2 and TRBJ1-6, is as follows: GAGVSQSPSNKVTEKGKDVELRCDPISGHTALYWYRQSLGQGLEFLIYFQGNSAPDKSGLPSDRFSAERTGGSVSTLTIQRTQQEDSAVYLCASSRLGGGNSPLHFGNGTRLTVT.

The chain recombines TRBV7-6 with TRBJ2-6, with 8 positions matching TRBD2. CDR3 size: 16 residues. V lost 4 bases, J lost 2 bases, and 4 bases stayed unmatched. Germline-derived CDR1 and CDR2 are SGHVS and FNYEAQ. The CDR3, as DNA: TGTGCCAGCAGCTCTTTAGCGGGGACTGGGGCCAACGTCCTGACTTTC. Translated, it gives CASSSLAGTGANVLTF.

This chain joins TRBV6-6 and TRBJ1-1, with D hard to call. The germline V gene has CDR1 MNHNY and CDR2 SVGAGI (reference sequence). CDR3 length: 15 residues. V was shortened by 2 bases and J by 1 base, with 11 bases between the two germline ends. This CDR3 is CASSYPASGNTEAFF. CDR3 in DNA: TGTGCCAGCAGTTACCCTGCCTCGGGGAACACTGAAGCTTTCTTT.

This clonotype was seen a handful of times. The gene calls are TRBV15 and TRBJ1-5; maybe TRBD1 (6 bases). The CDR3 runs 17 residues. Germline V gene lookup returns CDR1 LNHNV and CDR2 YYDKDF (reference sequence). The V end was cut by 1 base, the J end by 7 bases, with 20 bases between. The CDR3 sequence is CATSRVGLVGGWQPQHF. CDR3 DNA sequence: TGTGCCACCAGCAGAGTGGGACTTGTTGGGGGCTGGCAGCCCCAGCATTTT.

CDR3 region: CASSLGPGQDNEQFF. The CDR3 DNA reads TGTGCCAGCAGCCTTGGCCCGGGACAGGACAATGAGCAGTTCTTC. The chain recombines TRBV3-1 with TRBJ2-1; 8 bases line up with TRBD1. Germline assignment: CDR1 LGHDT and CDR2 YNNKEL (reference sequence). The CDR3 consists of 15 residues. V shed 4 bases, J shed 5 bases, and the junction held 7 bases outside the gene matches.

This clonotype was seen at least ten times. The rearrangement links TRBV7-2 to TRBJ1-1, with TRBD1 as a possible D gene (5 bases). The CDR3 contains 14 residues. Trimming cost V 3 bases and J 4 bases, with 12 bases left between them. CDR1 and CDR2 from the germline V gene are SGHTA and FQGNSA. The CDR3 loop is CASSFGQGGTEAFF. CDR3 coding DNA: TGTGCCAGCAGCTTCGGCCAGGGAGGCACTGAAGCTTTCTTT.

As concerns this clonotype: This clone may be a read error of a much larger clone one base away. The V call is TRBV6-5, the J call TRBJ2-5; D remains ambiguous. Germline assignment: CDR1 MNHEY and CDR2 SVGAGI. CDR3 size: 11 residues. CDR3 loop: CASRKAEAQYF. The CDR3 DNA reads as TGTGCCAGCAGGAAGGCAGAGGCCCAGTACTTC.

The chain recombines TRBV24-1 with TRBJ1-2; D is unclear. Germline V gene lookup returns CDR1 KGHDR and CDR2 SFDVKD. V lost 5 bases to trimming and J lost 6 bases, with 15 bases between them. This CDR3 contains 14 residues. Here the CDR3 reads CATSAWNAPDGYTF. As DNA, the CDR3 is TGTGCCACCAGTGCCTGGAACGCGCCCGATGGCTACACCTTC.

This clonotype was seen only a few times. The chain couples TRBV2 to TRBJ1-1; 8 nucleotides line up with TRBD1. Germline-derived CDR1 and CDR2 are SNHLY and FYNNEI. Germline trimming cut 7 bases from V and 9 bases from J; bases unmatched to any gene: 1. There are 10 residues in the CDR3. For the CDR3, the DNA is TGTGCCAGCAACAGGGGGAAAGCTTTCTTT. This translates into CASNRGKAFF.

This clonotype was counted a few times. This chain joins TRBV10-3 and TRBJ2-7, with 10 bases that match TRBD1. V trimming: 6 bases; J trimming: 5 bases; junction bases outside the gene matches: 4. Germline values: CDR1 ENHRY, CDR2 SYGVKD. The CDR3 length is 13 residues. In DNA, the CDR3 is TGTGCCATCAGAGGGACAGGGGCCCACGAGCAGTACTTC. It codes for CAIRGTGAHEQYF.

The rearrangement uses TRBV20-1 and TRBJ2-7, with TRBD2 matching 11 bases. The germline V gene has CDR1 DFQATT and CDR2 SNEGSKA (reference sequence). J gave up 4 bases and V 5 bases, and 7 bases lay outside the gene matches. This CDR3 has 14 residues. CDR3 bases: TGCAGTGCTCCCTCTAGCGGGAGGTTTTACGAGCAGTACTTC. Its translation: CSAPSSGRFYEQYF.

The chain carries TRBV18 and TRBJ2-2, with no clear D. The germline V gene encodes CDR1 KGHSH and CDR2 LQKENI. The V end lost 0 bases, the J end lost 5 bases, and 10 bases lay between the germline ends. The CDR3 extends over 15 amino acids. The CDR3 nucleotides are TGTGCCAGCTCACCACCAAACGTCGGGACCGGGGAGCTGTTTTTT. It translates to CASSPPNVGTGELFF.

This clonotype was seen a handful of times. The chain combines TRBV6-2 or TRBV6-3 with TRBJ2-1; no reliable D call. Germline lookup yields CDR1 MNHEY and CDR2 SVGEGT. The CDR3 has 16 residues. V lost 7 bases to trimming and J lost 0 bases, with 16 bases between them. DNA of the CDR3: TGTGCCAGCATCCCCAATACTGGGCCCTCCTACAATGAGCAGTTCTTC. Translation: CASIPNTGPSYNEQFF.

The chain combines TRBV5-1 with TRBJ2-2; 8 bases match TRBD1. This CDR3 has 15 amino acids. Germline CDR1 SGHRS, CDR2 YFSETQ. J gave up 2 bases and V 6 bases, and 6 bases lay outside the gene matches. CDR3 nucleotides: TGCGCCAGCAAGGTCCAGGGGGCTAACACCGGGGAGCTGTTTTTT. Translated: CASKVQGANTGELFF.

About this clonotype itself: This may arise from a read error, as a much more abundant clone is one base away. The CDR3 reads CASMGPPNSPRHF. DNA of the CDR3: TGTGCCAGCATGGGCCCCCCGAATTCACCCCGCCACTTT. V is TRBV6-5 and J is TRBJ1-6; no firm D call. The CDR3 has 13 amino acids. Germline CDR1 reads MNHEY; CDR2 reads SVGAGI.

This chain joins TRBV7-2 and TRBJ2-3; TRBD2 aligns across 11 bases. CDR1 is SGHTA, CDR2 FQGNSA, per germline. The trim removed 0 bases at V and 2 bases at J, leaving 4 bases unmatched. This CDR3 region has 17 residues. Here the CDR3 reads CASSLASGRGDTDTQYF. As DNA, the CDR3 is TGTGCCAGCAGCTTAGCTAGCGGGAGGGGCGACACAGATACGCAGTATTTT.

This clonotype was seen a handful of times. The DNA of the CDR3 is TGTGCCAGCAGCTCACGGACTAGCCCGAAAGGGAATGAGCAGTTCTTC. It specifies CASSSRTSPKGNEQFF. V gene TRBV5-4 combines with J gene TRBJ2-1; 8 nucleotides align to TRBD2. Germline V lookup: CDR1 SGHNT, CDR2 YYREEE (reference sequence). The CDR3 totals 16 residues. Trimming took 3 bases from V and 7 from J; bases not matched to a gene: 12.

This clonotype was observed a few times. The chain employs TRBV7-2 and TRBJ2-5, with D unclear. Germline CDR1 SGHTA, CDR2 FQGNSA. The V gene lost 4 bases and the J gene lost 4 bases, with 13 bases spanning the gap. The CDR3 sequence is 14 residues long. The CDR3 loop reads CASSSRWDGETQYF. DNA for the CDR3: TGTGCCAGCAGCTCCCGGTGGGATGGAGAGACCCAGTACTTC. The entire variable domain, with the rest obtained from reference TRBV7-2 and TRBJ2-5, is as follows: GAGVSQSPSNKVTEKGKDVELRCDPISGHTALYWYRQSLGQGLEFLIYFQGNSAPDKSGLPSDRFSAERTGGSVSTLTIQRTQQEDSAVYLCASSSRWDGETQYFGPGTRLLVL.

The rearrangement uses TRBV5-1 and TRBJ1-2; D is perhaps TRBD1 (5 bases). Germline V gene lookup returns CDR1 SGHRS and CDR2 YFSETQ. The CDR3 totals 14 residues. The V end lost 0 bases, the J end lost 10 bases, and 16 bases lay between the germline ends. The CDR3 nucleotides read TGCGCCAGCAGCTTGGACCGGGGGGAGGATGACTACACCTTC. The encoded protein is CASSLDRGEDDYTF.

V usage is TRBV5-5 and J usage is TRBJ2-3, with 7 bases aligning to TRBD2. With 0 bases clipped from V and 4 bases from J, the junction kept 8 bases outside the gene matches. Germline V lookup: CDR1 SGHKS, CDR2 YYEKEE (reference sequence). This CDR3 spans 16 amino acids. The CDR3 is CASSLASGFGADTQYF. Here the CDR3 DNA reads TGTGCCAGCAGCTTGGCTAGCGGATTTGGGGCAGATACGCAGTATTTT.